These 32 T cell receptor beta chains came from one sample sequenced in a study of Graves' ophthalmopathy and Graves' hyperthyroidism (dated by TCRdb to 2016 to 2019). TCRdb names Illumina HiSeq 2000 as the instrument used. TCR beta CDR3 regions were amplified from RNA transcripts for repertoire sequencing. The first round of RT-PCR was done with HTBI primers and the Qiagen OneStep RT-PCR kit, and was followed by a second round of multiplex PCR, then size selection and purification. The public reads were run again by TCRdb, first through fastp at Q25 and then through MiXCR, and only productive beta chains were kept. Entries are consolidated by CDR3 protein sequence, retaining the most common genes and DNA. Across this sample there are about 740,000 distinct CDR3 sequences, with 40% seen only once. The ten top clones hold 40% to 55% of the sample. The sample consisted of peripheral blood. All receptors derive from an adult man with Graves' ophthalmopathy.

This clonotype was recorded at least ten times. The V call is TRBV29-1, the J call TRBJ2-7; TRBD2 might be the D (6 bases). The germline CDR1 and CDR2 sequences are SQVTM and ANQGSEA. V gave up 4 bases and J gave up 6 bases, with 16 bases separating them. CDR3 length: 13 amino acids. This CDR3 reads CSVVEGLRTEQYF. The DNA of the CDR3 is TGCAGCGTTGTGGAGGGACTTAGAACCGAGCAGTACTTC.

This clonotype was seen a few times. The gene calls are TRBV11-2 and TRBJ2-7; D gene ambiguous. V shed 4 bases and J shed 0 bases, with 19 bases lying between them. There are 17 residues in the CDR3. Germline V lookup: CDR1 SGHAT, CDR2 FQNNGV. Here the CDR3 reads CASSSDPSRTLSYEQYF. The CDR3 coding sequence is TGTGCCAGCAGCTCGGACCCCAGCCGGACCCTCTCCTACGAGCAGTACTTC.

This clonotype came up a few times. The CDR3 sequence: CASSYPGLAIETQYF. DNA of the CDR3: TGTGCCAGCAGCTACCCAGGACTAGCAATAGAGACCCAGTACTTC. The chain uses TRBV7-9 and TRBJ2-5; 8 nucleotides agree with TRBD2. The CDR3 spans 15 residues. From germline, CDR1 is SEHNR and CDR2 FQNEAQ (reference sequence). V lost 4 bases to trimming and J lost 4 bases; unmatched junction nucleotides: 8.

The chain joins TRBV6-1 to TRBJ1-6; TRBD1 is a possible D gene (5 bases). From germline, CDR1 is MNHNS and CDR2 SASEGT. This CDR3 spans 15 amino acids. V shed 5 bases and J shed 10 bases, with 18 bases lying between them. This CDR3 reads CASSTRSTVNSPLHF. The CDR3 region has the DNA TGTGCCAGCAGTACTAGATCGACAGTTAACTCACCCCTCCACTTT.

The chain combines TRBV10-3 with TRBJ1-1; 8 bases are a match to TRBD1. V shed 5 bases and J 5 bases; nucleotides not matched to a gene: 4. The CDR3 has 13 residues. Germline CDR1 and CDR2: ENHRY and SYGVKD. CDR3 sequence: CAISYRQGTEAFF. The CDR3 DNA follows: TGTGCCATCAGTTACCGACAGGGGACTGAAGCTTTCTTT.

The genes are TRBV25-1 and TRBJ1-1, with D possibly being TRBD1 (6 bases). The CDR3 consists of 15 residues. The germline V and J ends were trimmed by 3 bases and 1 base, with 12 bases remaining between them. Germline-derived CDR1 and CDR2 are MGHDK and SYGVNS. As DNA, the CDR3 is TGTGCCAGCAGTGACCGGGACATCAGGAACACTGAAGCTTTCTTT. This codes for CASSDRDIRNTEAFF.

Comments on this clonotype: This clone may be a read error of a much larger clone one base away. V and J are TRBV2 and TRBJ1-1, with unresolved D. The CDR3 loop spans 12 amino acids. CDR1 is SNHLY, CDR2 FYNNEI, per germline. CDR3 amino acids: CTSSEYPTEAFF. Here the CDR3 DNA reads TGTACCAGCAGTGAATATCCCACTGAAGCTTTCTTT.

The chain recombines TRBV29-1 with TRBJ2-3, with D tentatively TRBD1 (6 bases). The germline V and J ends were trimmed by 6 bases and 7 bases, with 14 bases remaining between them. Per germline, CDR1 SQVTM and CDR2 ANQGSEA. CDR3 size: 12 residues. For the CDR3, the DNA is TGCAGCGTCAGACAGGTCGGGAATACGCAGTATTTT. Translated, it gives CSVRQVGNTQYF.

This chain joins TRBV12-3 or TRBV12-4 and TRBJ1-5; no definite D call. V was shortened by 6 bases and J by 5 bases, with 20 bases between the two germline ends. CDR3 length: 16 residues. CDR3 nucleotide sequence: TGTGCCAGCAGCCCTACGGGGAAGACGTGGGATCAGCCCCAGCATTTT. Translating it yields CASSPTGKTWDQPQHF.

V gene TRBV7-2 combines with J gene TRBJ2-6, with a tentative D call TRBD2 (6 bases). V lost 1 base and J lost 0, with 19 bases in between. The CDR3 contains 20 residues. Germline CDR1 SGHTA, CDR2 FQGNSA. The DNA of the CDR3 is TGTGCCAGCAGCTTAGGAAGGGCGGGACGGAAAAGCTCTGGGGCCAACGTCCTGACTTTC. It codes for CASSLGRAGRKSSGANVLTF. Full variable domain (outside the CDR3, taken from reference TRBV7-2 and TRBJ2-6): GAGVSQSPSNKVTEKGKDVELRCDPISGHTALYWYRQSLGQGLEFLIYFQGNSAPDKSGLPSDRFSAERTGGSVSTLTIQRTQQEDSAVYLCASSLGRAGRKSSGANVLTFGAGSRLTVL.

The V gene is TRBV15, the J gene TRBJ1-1; 7 positions agree with TRBD1. The length of the CDR3 is 16 residues. Germline V CDR1 and CDR2: LNHNV, YYDKDF (reference sequence). V lost 2 bases, J lost 0 bases, and 6 bases stayed unmatched. CDR3 sequence: CATSRNEGAMNTEAFF. The CDR3 DNA is TGTGCCACCAGCAGAAACGAGGGGGCCATGAACACTGAAGCTTTCTTT.

The chain joins TRBV10-2 to TRBJ1-5; the D gene is possibly TRBD1 (6 bases). The CDR3 spans 14 residues. CDR1 is WSHSY and CDR2 is SAAADI in the germline V gene. V lost 4 bases to trimming and J lost 5 bases, with 12 bases between them. The CDR3 loop is CASSANREDQPQHF. The CDR3 DNA reads TGCGCCAGCAGTGCTAACAGGGAAGATCAGCCCCAGCATTTT.

V and J are TRBV2 and TRBJ1-4; D gene uncertain. Germline-derived CDR1 and CDR2 are SNHLY and FYNNEI. This CDR3 spans 14 amino acids. Trimming left V 5 bases short and J 4 bases short, with 11 bases between. The CDR3 loop reads CASSFIGDNEKLFF. CDR3 in DNA: TGTGCCAGCAGTTTCATCGGAGATAATGAAAAACTGTTTTTT.

The V gene is TRBV20-1, the J gene TRBJ1-2, with a tentative D call TRBD1 (5 bases). The CDR3 is 14 amino acids. The ends were cut back, 3 bases at V and 5 bases at J, with 16 bases in the middle. Germline-derived CDR1 and CDR2 are DFQATT and SNEGSKA (reference sequence). As DNA, the CDR3 is TGCAGTGCTAGGCCCCCAGGGTTTCGATATGGCTACACCTTC. Its protein is CSARPPGFRYGYTF.

The chain uses TRBV15 and TRBJ1-1; TRBD1 agrees at 8 bases. The CDR3 extends over 14 amino acids. Trimming cost V 7 bases and J 1 base; bases outside gene matches: 5. The germline V gene has CDR1 LNHNV and CDR2 YYDKDF (reference sequence). The CDR3 coding sequence is TGTGCCACCACCGCTGGACAGGGGAACACTGAAGCTTTCTTT. Protein: CATTAGQGNTEAFF.

V is TRBV20-1 and J is TRBJ2-6; possibly TRBD2 for D (6 bases). Trimming took 4 bases from V and 1 from J, leaving 11 bases between them. The CDR3 loop spans 15 amino acids. CDR1 is DFQATT and CDR2 is SNEGSKA in the germline V gene (reference sequence). The CDR3 region is CSATTRGSGANVLTF. The CDR3 DNA reads as TGCAGTGCTACCACTCGGGGGTCTGGGGCCAACGTCCTGACTTTC.

With respect to this clonotype: A junction end diverges from the germline sequence, so it may reflect a read error. This chain joins TRBV29-1 and TRBJ2-7; D ambiguous. This CDR3 spans 13 amino acids. CDR1 is SQVTM and CDR2 is ANQGSEA in the germline V gene. CDR3 in amino acids: CSAKDDSSCEQYF. The CDR3 DNA is TGCAGCGCCAAGGACGATAGCTCCTGCGAGCAGTACTTC.

This clonotype showed up many times. This CDR3 reads CATSSEGSHQPQHF. The CDR3, as DNA: TGTGCCACCAGTTCAGAAGGGTCGCATCAGCCCCAGCATTTT. J is TRBJ1-5 and V is TRBV24-1; D unclear. Germline CDR1 KGHDR, CDR2 SFDVKD. The CDR3 contains 14 residues. The germline V and J ends were trimmed by 6 bases and 5 bases, with 13 bases remaining between them.

This clonotype was detected many times. The gene calls are TRBV9 and TRBJ1-1; D call uncertain. This CDR3 has 14 amino acids. Germline CDR1 and CDR2: SGDLS and YYNGEE. V was clipped by 0 bases and J by 4 bases, with 10 bases between them. This chain's CDR3 is CASSVGRISTEAFF. The DNA for the CDR3 is TGTGCCAGCAGCGTAGGGCGGATCAGCACTGAAGCTTTCTTT. The full variable domain, rest sourced from reference TRBV9 and TRBJ1-1, is DSGVTQTPKHLITATGQRVTLRCSPRSGDLSVYWYQQSLDQGLQFLIQYYNGEERAKGNILERFSAQQFPDLHSELNLSSLELGDSALYFCASSVGRISTEAFFGQGTRLTVV.

As to this clonotype: At one of its ends the junction is not consistent with the germline gene, which may arise from a read error. This rearrangement joins TRBV29-1 to TRBJ2-6, with D unclear. Germline V gene data show CDR1 as SQVTM and CDR2 as ANQGSEA. The CDR3 contains 12 residues. CDR3 loop: CSVGAGDNVLTF. CDR3 DNA sequence: TGCAGCGTTGGGGCTGGGGACAACGTCCTGACTTTC.

The gene calls are TRBV4-1 and TRBJ1-3; possible D gene TRBD1, 6 bases. Germline V CDR1 and CDR2: MGHRA, YSYEKL. This CDR3 has 16 residues. Trimming stripped 0 bases from V and 1 base from J, with 10 bases between. As DNA, the CDR3 is TGCGCCAGCAGCCAAGATAAGACAGGTTCTGGAAACACCATATATTTT. Protein sequence: CASSQDKTGSGNTIYF.

Note on this clonotype: One end of the junction does not line up with germline, which may come from a read error. V is TRBV7-3 and J is TRBJ1-5, with D possibly TRBD1 on 6 matching bases. Germline lookup yields CDR1 SGHTA and CDR2 FQGTGA. The CDR3 runs to 15 residues. Here the CDR3 reads CASTLGGAAGQPQHF. The CDR3 DNA sequence: TGTGCCAGCACCTTAGGGGGTGCCGCCGGTCAGCCCCAGCATTTT.

This clonotype was seen ten or more times. CDR3 sequence (DNA): TGTGCCAGCAGCTTATTCAGCAGGGCTGAAAAACTGTTTTTT. It encodes CASSLFSRAEKLFF. The rearrangement links TRBV7-9 to TRBJ1-4; D may be TRBD1 (5 bases). The CDR3 covers 14 residues. V dropped 2 bases and J dropped 7 bases, with 11 bases sitting between them. CDR1 and CDR2 (germline): SEHNR, FQNEAQ (reference sequence).

Ten or more counts support this clonotype. V gene TRBV29-1 combines with J gene TRBJ2-2, with no clear D. The CDR3 is 13 amino acids. The germline V gene has CDR1 SQVTM and CDR2 ANQGSEA. Trimming stripped 2 bases from V and 4 bases from J, with 8 bases between. The CDR3 loop is CSVELGLTGELFF. In DNA form, the CDR3 reads TGCAGCGTTGAATTAGGGCTCACCGGGGAGCTGTTTTTT.

V and J are TRBV5-1 and TRBJ1-1, with D perhaps matching TRBD1 (5 bases). CDR1 is SGHRS and CDR2 is YFSETQ in the germline V gene. This CDR3 is built from 14 residues. Deletions cut 0 bases from V and 6 bases from J, with 12 bases between. CDR3 nucleotide sequence: TGCGCCAGCAGCTTGGGACAGCGGAGGGCTGAAGCTTTCTTT. This gives the protein CASSLGQRRAEAFF.

This clonotype was found many times. This chain joins TRBV29-1 and TRBJ1-1, with a tentative D call TRBD1 (6 bases). With 6 bases removed from V and 7 bases from J, the gap between germline ends came to 12 bases. CDR3 size: 11 residues. Looked up from germline, CDR1 is SQVTM and CDR2 is ANQGSEA. This CDR3 is CSVDQGFEAFF. The DNA of the CDR3 is TGCAGCGTGGATCAGGGGTTTGAAGCTTTCTTT.

This clonotype was seen more than once but under ten times. The V call is TRBV19, the J call TRBJ2-7, with a weak D call TRBD1 (6 bases). The CDR3 has 14 residues. V lost 3 bases to trimming and J lost 4 bases, with 13 bases between them. Germline CDR1 and CDR2: LNHDA and SQIVND (reference sequence). In nucleotides, the CDR3 is TGTGCCAGTAGTATTCGGATTACAGGGTACGAGCAGTACTTC. This codes for CASSIRITGYEQYF.

The chain recombines TRBV10-3 with TRBJ1-1; D possibly corresponds to TRBD1 (5 bases). The CDR3 contains 14 residues. The V and J ends lost 2 bases and 1 base respectively, with 8 bases between them. Germline assignment: CDR1 ENHRY and CDR2 SYGVKD. The CDR3 sequence is CAISEGRANTEAFF. CDR3 sequence (DNA): TGTGCCATCAGTGAGGGCAGGGCGAACACTGAAGCTTTCTTT.

The J gene is TRBJ2-3, the V gene TRBV6-5; perhaps TRBD1 as D (6 bases). The ends were cut back, 2 bases at V and 3 bases at J, with 15 bases in the middle. Germline CDR1 MNHEY, CDR2 SVGAGI. The CDR3 length is 16 residues. CDR3 DNA sequence: TGTGCCAGCAGTTACCGGAAACCAAGGGGGACAGATACGCAGTATTTT. It specifies CASSYRKPRGTDTQYF.

Notes on this clonotype: At one end the junction does not follow the germline gene, possibly because of a read error. The chain is built from TRBV5-5 and TRBJ2-5; 11 nucleotides agree with TRBD1. This CDR3 is 15 amino acids long. CDR1 and CDR2 from the germline V gene are SGHKS and YYEKEE (reference sequence). The DNA of the CDR3 is TGCGCCAGCAGCCAAGGGACAGGGGGAAAAGAGACCCAGTACTTC. It yields the protein CASSQGTGGKETQYF. Together with reference TRBV5-5 and TRBJ2-5, the CDR3 gives the full variable domain: DAGVTQSPTHLIKTRGQQVTLRCSPISGHKSVSWYQQVLGQGPQFIFQYYEKEERGRGNFPDRFSARQFPNYSSELNVNALLLGDSALYLCASSQGTGGKETQYFGPGTRLLVL.

The sample holds a few counts of this clonotype. The chain couples TRBV2 to TRBJ1-2; D ambiguous. Germline CDR1 and CDR2: SNHLY and FYNNEI. V shed 2 bases and J shed 0 bases, with 10 bases lying between them. There are 15 residues in the CDR3. CDR3 sequence: CASSEFAGANYGYTF. CDR3 DNA sequence: TGTGCCAGCAGTGAATTTGCAGGCGCTAACTATGGCTACACCTTC.

The rearrangement joins TRBV6-2 or TRBV6-3 to TRBJ1-1; 7 nucleotides align to TRBD1. CDR3 length: 15 amino acids. The junction had 7 bases not matched to a gene; V was cut back by 2 bases and J by 4 bases. CDR1 MNHEY and CDR2 SVGEGT come from the germline V gene. The CDR3 sequence: CASSYGRGRGTEAFF. CDR3 sequence (DNA): TGTGCCAGCAGTTACGGGAGGGGGCGAGGCACTGAAGCTTTCTTT.